These 9 T cell receptor beta chains originate from one sample sequenced in a study of blood T cell repertoires in COVID-19. Using immunoSEQ multiplex PCR, the repertoire was profiled, and TCRdb retains in-frame clones only, with some absent. The sample records 300,000 to 350,000 clones, 90% being singletons. Sequences were obtained from peripheral blood. Receptors were obtained from a woman aged 40 to 49 with COVID-19, enrolled during active disease.

The chain couples TRBV28 to TRBJ1-1; D perhaps matches TRBD1 (5 bases). Germline-derived CDR1 and CDR2 are MDHEN and SYDVKM. The CDR3 runs to 11 residues. The germline V and J ends were trimmed by 4 bases and 7 bases, with 7 bases remaining between them. This CDR3 reads CASSSTVEAFF. The CDR3 DNA follows: TGTGCCAGCAGTTCGACAGTTGAAGCTTTCTTT.

A word on this clone: A read error may account for a junction end that differs from germline. The V call is TRBV27, the J call TRBJ2-1; no reliable D call. CDR1 MNHEY and CDR2 SMNVEV come from the germline V gene (reference sequence). This CDR3 has 16 residues. The CDR3 sequence is CASSLFPGPRPDEQFF. Written as DNA, the CDR3 is TGTGCCAGCAGCTTATTCCCCGGTCCCCGTCCCGATGAGCAGTTCTTC.

The rearrangement uses TRBV7-2 and TRBJ2-1; D possibly corresponds to TRBD2 (6 bases). In germline, CDR1 is SGHTA, CDR2 FQGNSA. This CDR3 contains 14 residues. The ends were cut back, 5 bases at V and 9 bases at J, with 17 bases in the middle. This chain's CDR3 is CASSPRRGPVEQFF. For the CDR3, the DNA is TGTGCCAGCAGCCCCAGGAGGGGCCCCGTTGAGCAGTTCTTC. Full variable domain (rest looked up from reference TRBV7-2 and TRBJ2-1): GAGVSQSPSNKVTEKGKDVELRCDPISGHTALYWYRQSLGQGLEFLIYFQGNSAPDKSGLPSDRFSAERTGGSVSTLTIQRTQQEDSAVYLCASSPRRGPVEQFFGPGTRLTVL.

This chain joins TRBV15 and TRBJ2-7, with 9 nucleotides matching TRBD2. The length of the CDR3 is 18 residues. J was trimmed by 4 bases and V by 4 bases; bases with no gene match: 17. CDR1 and CDR2 (germline): LNHNV, YYDKDF (reference sequence). CDR3 sequence reads: CATSTGQPGGREGYEQYF. DNA of the CDR3: TGTGCCACCAGCACGGGACAGCCTGGGGGGCGGGAGGGGTACGAGCAGTACTTC.

The chain employs TRBV19 and TRBJ1-3; weak D call: TRBD1 (5 bases). CDR3 length: 16 residues. V was shortened by 5 bases and J by 0 bases, with 14 bases between the two germline ends. Germline V CDR1 and CDR2: LNHDA, SQIVND (reference sequence). As DNA, the CDR3 is TGTGCCAGTAGTCGATCCCGGACAAGCTCTGGAAACACCATATATTTT. This codes for CASSRSRTSSGNTIYF.

The chain has TRBV10-3 and TRBJ1-1; D not certain. V was trimmed by 10 bases and J by 0 bases, leaving 12 bases between them. This CDR3 comprises 13 residues. Germline V lookup: CDR1 ENHRY, CDR2 SYGVKD. CDR3 sequence: CATCAEMNTEAFF. CDR3 nucleotides: TGTGCCACCTGCGCGGAGATGAACACTGAAGCTTTCTTT.

The chain couples TRBV5-1 to TRBJ1-2; the D is unclear. Germline CDR1 is SGHRS and CDR2 is YFSETQ. Trimming cost V 4 bases and J 2 bases, with 9 bases left between them. The CDR3 length is 13 residues. CDR3 nucleotides: TGCGCCAGCAGCCCACTAGGGAACTATGGCTACACCTTC. This translates into CASSPLGNYGYTF. The whole variable domain, remainder taken from reference TRBV5-1 and TRBJ1-2, is KAGVTQTPRYLIKTRGQQVTLSCSPISGHRSVSWYQQTPGQGLQFLFEYFSETQRNKGNFPGRFSGRQFSNSRSEMNVSTLELGDSALYLCASSPLGNYGYTFGSGTRLTVV.

The gene calls are TRBV5-5 and TRBJ2-7; unclear D gene. Trimming removed 0 bases at V and 4 bases at J, with 17 bases between. This CDR3 contains 16 residues. Germline V gene data show CDR1 as SGHKS and CDR2 as YYEKEE (reference sequence). CDR3 in amino acids: CASSLEERTDFYEQYF. CDR3 in DNA: TGTGCCAGCAGCTTGGAGGAGAGAACGGATTTTTACGAGCAGTACTTC.

The rearrangement uses TRBV27 and TRBJ2-7, with D maybe TRBD2 (6 bases). Trimming removed 6 bases at V and 2 bases at J, with 14 bases between. Germline V gene sequence: CDR1 MNHEY, CDR2 SMNVEV (reference sequence). There are 14 residues in the CDR3. The CDR3 region has the DNA TGTGCCAGCAGCAGGGACGGAGGGCCCTACGAGCAGTACTTC. The encoded protein is CASSRDGGPYEQYF.